Described below is a single T cell receptor (beta chain) sequence and its context. What it recognizes is unknown. This specimen comes from a study of cytomegalovirus exposure and HLA in healthy donors. Study overall: A previous analysis identified around 120 million unique TCR beta sequences derived from approximately 190 million T cells. Regarding the study as a whole: The study recorded 150 to 200 TCR beta chains that were cytomegalovirus-associated. Researchers reportedly found TCR beta sequences accurately predicted most subjects' HLA-A and HLA-B alleles.

Vbeta (60) and Jbeta (13) primers were used in the PCR. Clones were read by immunoSEQ multiplex PCR, and TCRdb kept only the in-frame ones, dropping some. The sample yields 120,000 to 150,000 clones, about 84% seen once. Per germline, CDR1 KGHSH and CDR2 LQKENI. V lost 5 bases to trimming and J lost 2 bases, with 7 bases between them. The CDR3 has 13 residues. Sequenced: PBMCs. This receptor was taken from a male donor in good health and CMV-seronegative. The genes are TRBV18 and TRBJ1-5; D gene uncertain. CDR3 amino acids: CASSGQGNQPQHF. CDR3 sequence (DNA): TGTGCCAGCTCAGGGCAGGGCAATCAGCCCCAGCATTTT.